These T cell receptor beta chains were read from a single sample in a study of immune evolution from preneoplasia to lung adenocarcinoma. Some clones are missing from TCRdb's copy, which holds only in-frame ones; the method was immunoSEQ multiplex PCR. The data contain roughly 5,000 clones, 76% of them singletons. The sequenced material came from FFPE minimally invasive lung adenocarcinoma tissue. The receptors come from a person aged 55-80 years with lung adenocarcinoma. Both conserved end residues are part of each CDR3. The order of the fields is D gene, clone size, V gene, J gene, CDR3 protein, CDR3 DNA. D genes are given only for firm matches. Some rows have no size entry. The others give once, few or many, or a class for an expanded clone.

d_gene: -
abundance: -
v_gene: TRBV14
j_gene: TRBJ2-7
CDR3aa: CASSQVPGARSYEQYF
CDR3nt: TGTGCCAGCAGCCAAGTCCCGGGGGCTCGGTCCTACGAGCAGTACTTC

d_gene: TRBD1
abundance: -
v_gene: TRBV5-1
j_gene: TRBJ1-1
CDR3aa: CASSKGIGQANTEAFF
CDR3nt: TGCGCCAGCAGCAAAGGGATAGGACAGGCAAACACTGAAGCTTTCTTT

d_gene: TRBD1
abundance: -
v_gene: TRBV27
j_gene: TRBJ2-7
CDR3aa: CASSTPQGAQIKQYF
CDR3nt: TGTGCCAGCAGTACGCCTCAGGGGGCGCAAATCAAGCAGTACTTC

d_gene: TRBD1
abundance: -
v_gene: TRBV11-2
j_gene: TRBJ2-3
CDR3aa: CATLTGGVDTQYF
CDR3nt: TGTGCCACCCTCACAGGGGGCGTAGATACGCAGTATTTT

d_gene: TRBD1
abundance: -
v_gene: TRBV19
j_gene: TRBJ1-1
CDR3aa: CASSSSGTGVWTEAFF
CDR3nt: TGTGCCAGTAGTTCCTCCGGGACAGGGGTTTGGACTGAAGCTTTCTTT

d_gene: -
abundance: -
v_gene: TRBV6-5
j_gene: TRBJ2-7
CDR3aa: CASRTGFYEQYF
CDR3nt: TGTGCCAGCAGAACAGGGTTCTACGAGCAGTACTTC

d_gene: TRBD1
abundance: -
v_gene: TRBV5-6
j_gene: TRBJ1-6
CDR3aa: CASSYGDGQGVSPLHF
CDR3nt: TGTGCCAGCAGTTATGGGGATGGACAGGGGGTTTCACCCCTCCACTTT

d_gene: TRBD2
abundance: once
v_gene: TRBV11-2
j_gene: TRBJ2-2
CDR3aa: CASSLGTLSGGALGELFF
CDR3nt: TGTGCCAGCAGCTTAGGCACCCTTAGCGGGGGGGCCCTCGGGGAGCTGTTTTTT

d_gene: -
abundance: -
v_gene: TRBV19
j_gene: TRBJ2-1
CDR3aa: CASSTSGRTRHNEQFF
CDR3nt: TGTGCCAGTAGTACCTCGGGACGCACTCGTCACAATGAGCAGTTCTTC

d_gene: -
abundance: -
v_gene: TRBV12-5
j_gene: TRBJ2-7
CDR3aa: CASGLVPSVTVGRFSYEQYF
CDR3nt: TGTGCTAGTGGTTTGGTCCCTTCTGTTACAGTCGGCCGCTTCTCCTACGAGCAGTACTTC

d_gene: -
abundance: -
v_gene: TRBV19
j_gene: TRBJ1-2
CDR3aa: CASSNMALSNYGYTF
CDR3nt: TGTGCCAGTAGTAATATGGCGCTCTCTAACTATGGCTACACCTTC

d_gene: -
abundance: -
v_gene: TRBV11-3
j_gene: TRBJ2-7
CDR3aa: CASSLGGSYEQYF
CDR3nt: TGTGCCAGCAGCTTAGGAGGGTCCTACGAGCAGTACTTC

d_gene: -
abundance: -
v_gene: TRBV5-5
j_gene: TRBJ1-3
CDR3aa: CASSLTNPISGNTIYF
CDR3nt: TGTGCCAGCAGCTTGACCAATCCGATCTCTGGAAACACCATATATTTT

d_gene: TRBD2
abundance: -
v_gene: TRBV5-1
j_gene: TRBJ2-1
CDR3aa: CASRWGGDDNEQFF
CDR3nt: TGCGCCAGCAGATGGGGGGGGGACGACAATGAGCAGTTCTTC

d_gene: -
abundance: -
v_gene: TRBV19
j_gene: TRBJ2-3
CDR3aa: CASARDGSTDTQYF
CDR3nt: TGTGCCAGCGCCCGGGACGGCTCCACAGATACGCAGTATTTT

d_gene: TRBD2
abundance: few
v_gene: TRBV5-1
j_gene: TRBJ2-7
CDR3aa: CASSLAGGLDNYEQYF
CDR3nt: TGCGCCAGCAGCTTGGCGGGGGGGCTGGACAACTACGAGCAGTACTTC

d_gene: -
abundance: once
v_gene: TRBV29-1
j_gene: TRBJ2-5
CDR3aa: CSVGLVGSQETQYF
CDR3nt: TGCAGCGTTGGGCTCGTGGGTTCCCAAGAGACCCAGTACTTC

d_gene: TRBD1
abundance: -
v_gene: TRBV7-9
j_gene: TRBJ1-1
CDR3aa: CASSVTGGLTEAFF
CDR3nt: TGTGCCAGCAGCGTGACAGGGGGCCTCACTGAAGCTTTCTTT

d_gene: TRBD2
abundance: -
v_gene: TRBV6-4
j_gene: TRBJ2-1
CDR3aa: CASSAWDGGGNEQFF
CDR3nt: TGTGCCAGCAGTGCTTGGGACGGCGGGGGGAATGAGCAGTTCTTC

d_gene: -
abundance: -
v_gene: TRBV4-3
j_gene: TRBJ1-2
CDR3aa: CASSQDRGDYGYTF
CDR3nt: TGCGCCAGCAGCCAAGATAGGGGCGACTATGGCTACACCTTC

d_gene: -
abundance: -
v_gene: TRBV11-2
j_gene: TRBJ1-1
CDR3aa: CASSLGWEWGAFF
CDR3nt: TGTGCCAGCAGCTTAGGCTGGGAGTGGGGGGCTTTCTTT

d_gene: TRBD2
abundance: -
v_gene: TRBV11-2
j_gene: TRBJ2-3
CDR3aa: CASSLREGGADTQYF
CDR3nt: TGTGCCAGCAGCCTAAGGGAGGGTGGCGCAGATACGCAGTATTTT

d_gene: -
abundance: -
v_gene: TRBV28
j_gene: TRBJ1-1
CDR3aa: CASSLSVNTEVFF
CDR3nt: TGTGCCAGCAGTTTGTCTGTGAACACTGAAGTTTTCTTT

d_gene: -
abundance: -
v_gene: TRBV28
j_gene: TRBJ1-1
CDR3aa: CASRQPGTEAFF
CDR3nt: TGTGCCAGCAGGCAGCCAGGGACTGAAGCTTTCTTT

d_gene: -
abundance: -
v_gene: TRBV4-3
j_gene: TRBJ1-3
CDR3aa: CASSPSRLPGNTIYF
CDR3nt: TGCGCCAGCAGCCCCTCGCGACTGCCTGGAAACACCATATATTTT

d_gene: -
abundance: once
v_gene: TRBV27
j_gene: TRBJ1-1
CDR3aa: CASTLSWAANTEAFF
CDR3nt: TGTGCCAGCACCCTATCTTGGGCCGCGAACACTGAAGCTTTCTTT

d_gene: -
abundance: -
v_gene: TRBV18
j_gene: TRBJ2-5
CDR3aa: CASSGGQETQYF
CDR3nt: TGTGCCAGCTCAGGGGGCCAAGAGACCCAGTACTTC

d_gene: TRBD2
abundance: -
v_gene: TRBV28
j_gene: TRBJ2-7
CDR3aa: CASRTSGGKEQYF
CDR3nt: TGTGCCAGCAGGACTAGCGGGGGTAAAGAGCAGTACTTC

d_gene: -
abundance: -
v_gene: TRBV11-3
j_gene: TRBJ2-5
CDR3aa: CASSLQGTEETQYF
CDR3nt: TGTGCCAGCAGCTTGCAGGGGACGGAGGAGACCCAGTACTTC

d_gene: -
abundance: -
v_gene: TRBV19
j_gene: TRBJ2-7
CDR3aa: CASNAGQAYEQYF
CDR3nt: TGTGCCAGTAACGCGGGCCAAGCCTACGAGCAGTACTTC

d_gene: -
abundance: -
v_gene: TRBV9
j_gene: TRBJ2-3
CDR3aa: CASSVGPGGLSTDTQYF
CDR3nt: TGTGCCAGCAGCGTAGGCCCAGGTGGCCTTAGCACAGATACGCAGTATTTT

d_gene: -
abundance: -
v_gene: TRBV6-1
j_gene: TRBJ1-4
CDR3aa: CASSFNEKLFF
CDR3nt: TGTGCCAGCAGCTTTAATGAAAAACTGTTTTTT

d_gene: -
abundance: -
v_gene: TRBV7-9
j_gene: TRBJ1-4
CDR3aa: CASSLIGEEIGEKLFF
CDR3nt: TGTGCCAGCAGCTTAATTGGGGAGGAGATTGGGGAAAAACTGTTTTTT

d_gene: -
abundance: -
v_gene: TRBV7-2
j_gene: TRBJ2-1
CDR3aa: CASSGTASPYNEQFF
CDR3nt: TGTGCCAGCAGCGGGACGGCGTCCCCCTACAATGAGCAGTTCTTC

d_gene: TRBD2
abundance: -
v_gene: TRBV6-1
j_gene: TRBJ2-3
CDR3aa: CASSETSGGGTDTQYF
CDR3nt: TGTGCCAGCAGTGAGACTAGCGGAGGGGGCACAGATACGCAGTATTTT

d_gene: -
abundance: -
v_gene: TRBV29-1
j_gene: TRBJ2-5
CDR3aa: CSVERQRQETQYF
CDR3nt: TGCAGCGTTGAGAGACAGCGCCAAGAGACCCAGTACTTC

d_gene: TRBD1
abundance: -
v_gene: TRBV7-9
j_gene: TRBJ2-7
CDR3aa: CASSSFPGTGGNYYEQYF
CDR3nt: TGTGCCAGCAGCTCATTCCCCGGGACAGGGGGGAACTACTACGAGCAGTACTTC

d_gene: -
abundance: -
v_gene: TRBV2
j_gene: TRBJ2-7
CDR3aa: CASSEQSYEQYF
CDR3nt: TGTGCCAGCAGCGAACAATCCTACGAGCAGTACTTC

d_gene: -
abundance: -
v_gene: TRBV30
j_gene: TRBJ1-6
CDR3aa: CAWSVFGSYNSPLHF
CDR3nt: TGTGCCTGGAGTGTATTTGGATCCTATAATTCACCCCTCCACTTT

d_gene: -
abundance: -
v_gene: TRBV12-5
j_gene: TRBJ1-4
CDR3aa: CASGEGRGKLFF
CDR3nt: TGTGCTAGTGGGGAAGGCCGGGGAAAACTGTTTTTT

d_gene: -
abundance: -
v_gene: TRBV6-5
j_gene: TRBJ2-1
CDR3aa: CASGPNNEQFF
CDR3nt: TGTGCCAGCGGACCCAACAATGAGCAGTTCTTC

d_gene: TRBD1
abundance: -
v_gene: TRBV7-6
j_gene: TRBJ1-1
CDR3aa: CASSLVQGDEAFF
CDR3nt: TGTGCCAGCAGCTTAGTACAGGGGGATGAAGCTTTCTTT

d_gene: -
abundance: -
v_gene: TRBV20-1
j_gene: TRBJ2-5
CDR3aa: CSVSDGETQYF
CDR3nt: TGCAGTGTTAGCGACGGAGAGACCCAGTACTTC

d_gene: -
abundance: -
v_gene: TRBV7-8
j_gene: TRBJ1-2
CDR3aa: CASSLARTWDGYTF
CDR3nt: TGTGCCAGCAGCTTAGCCAGGACTTGGGATGGCTACACCTTC

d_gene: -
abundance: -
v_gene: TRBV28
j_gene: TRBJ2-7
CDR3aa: CASRTRQSAYEQYF
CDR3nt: TGTGCCAGCAGGACTAGACAGTCGGCCTACGAGCAGTACTTC

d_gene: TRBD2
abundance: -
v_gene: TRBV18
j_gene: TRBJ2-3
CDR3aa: CASSPKRGGADTQYF
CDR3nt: TGTGCCAGCTCACCGAAGCGGGGAGGGGCAGATACGCAGTATTTT

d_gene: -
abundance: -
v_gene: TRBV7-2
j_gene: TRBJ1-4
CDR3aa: CASSLLFGSQEKLFF
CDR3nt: TGTGCCAGCAGCTTATTATTCGGGAGTCAGGAAAAACTGTTTTTT

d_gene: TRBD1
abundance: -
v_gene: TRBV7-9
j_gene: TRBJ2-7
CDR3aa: CASSPRTGSYEQYF
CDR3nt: TGTGCCAGCAGCCCGCGGACAGGGTCCTACGAGCAGTACTTC

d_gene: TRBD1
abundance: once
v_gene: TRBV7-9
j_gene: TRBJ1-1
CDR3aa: CASSLLTGGTEAFF
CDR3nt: TGTGCCAGCAGCTTGTTGACAGGGGGGACTGAAGCTTTCTTT

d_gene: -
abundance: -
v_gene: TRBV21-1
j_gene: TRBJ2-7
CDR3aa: CASSKKNATSFTYEQYF
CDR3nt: TGTGCCAGCAGCAAAAAAAATGCGACTAGCTTTACCTACGAGCAGTACTTC

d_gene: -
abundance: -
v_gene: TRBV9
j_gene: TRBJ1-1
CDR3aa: CASSEGPGGEAFF
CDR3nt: TGTGCCAGCAGCGAGGGGCCTGGGGGTGAAGCTTTCTTT

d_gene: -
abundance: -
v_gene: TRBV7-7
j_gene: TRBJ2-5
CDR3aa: CASSPGEAAGFQETQYF
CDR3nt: TGTGCTAGCAGCCCGGGTGAGGCTGCTGGGTTCCAAGAGACCCAGTACTTC

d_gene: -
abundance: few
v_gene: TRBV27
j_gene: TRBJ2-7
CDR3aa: CASSVQANYEQYF
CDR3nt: TGTGCCAGCAGTGTACAGGCAAACTACGAGCAGTACTTC

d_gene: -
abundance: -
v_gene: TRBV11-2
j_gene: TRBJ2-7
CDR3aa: CASSSLGQAAYEQYF
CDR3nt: TGTGCCAGCAGCTCCCTCGGTCAGGCCGCCTACGAGCAGTACTTC

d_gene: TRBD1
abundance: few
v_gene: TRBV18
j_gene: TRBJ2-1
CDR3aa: CASSVGQGHNEQFF
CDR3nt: TGTGCCAGCTCAGTTGGACAGGGCCACAATGAGCAGTTCTTC

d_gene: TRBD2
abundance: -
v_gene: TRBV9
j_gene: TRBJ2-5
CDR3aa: CASSPGTSLMETQYF
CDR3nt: TGTGCCAGCAGCCCGGGGACTAGCTTGATGGAGACCCAGTACTTC

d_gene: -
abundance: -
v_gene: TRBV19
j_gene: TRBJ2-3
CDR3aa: CASSIRAGSKDTQYF
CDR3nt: TGTGCCAGTAGTATTAGGGCAGGGTCTAAAGATACGCAGTATTTT

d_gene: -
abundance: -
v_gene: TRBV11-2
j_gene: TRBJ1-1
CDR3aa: CASSPGGGVNTEAFF
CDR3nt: TGTGCCAGCAGCCCCGGAGGAGGGGTGAACACTGAAGCTTTCTTT

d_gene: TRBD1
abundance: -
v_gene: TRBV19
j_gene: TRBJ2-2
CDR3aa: CASSPGDRGLTGELFF
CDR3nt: TGTGCCAGTAGCCCCGGGGACAGGGGTTTAACCGGGGAGCTGTTTTTT

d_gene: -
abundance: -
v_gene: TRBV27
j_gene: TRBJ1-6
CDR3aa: CASSLSTAALYNSRLHF
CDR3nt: TGTGCCAGCAGTTTATCGACAGCCGCCCTGTATAATTCACGCCTCCACTTT